The entry that follows covers one T cell receptor (beta chain) sequence. The antigen is unknown. The data derive from a study of cytomegalovirus exposure and HLA in healthy donors. At the level of the study: Inside one of the first data releases sat roughly 80 million unique TCRs taken from HLA-typed donors. Study-level points and caveats: Solely CMV serostatus was available to characterize immune exposure. Most sequenced TCRs were rare (though some public TCRs occurred in many donors).

V lost 5 bases to trimming and J lost 0 bases, with 11 bases between them. CDR1 and CDR2 (germline): MNHEY, SVGAGI. The CDR3 extends over 14 amino acids. A multiplex PCR was run with 60 Vbeta primers and 13 Jbeta primers. Clones were read by immunoSEQ multiplex PCR, and TCRdb kept only the in-frame ones, dropping some. The sample has roughly 71,000 clones, roughly 60% seen once. The sequenced material came from PBMCs. This TCR was recovered from a young man in good health and CMV-seronegative. The rearrangement links TRBV6-5 to TRBJ2-7; tentative D call: TRBD2 (6 bases). The CDR3 loop is CASSPSGVSYEQYF. As DNA, the CDR3 is TGTGCCAGCAGTCCCTCGGGAGTCTCCTACGAGCAGTACTTC.